The 19 T cell receptor beta chains below all came from one sample that was sequenced in a study of cytomegalovirus exposure and HLA in healthy donors. Profiling relied on immunoSEQ multiplex PCR, and the TCRdb table lists in-frame clones only, not all of them. This sample has more than 250,000 clones, with 86% found just once. The sequenced sample was PBMCs. The receptors derive from a woman aged 18-30 years in good health and CMV-seronegative.

V usage is TRBV7-9 and J usage is TRBJ1-1; possible D gene TRBD1, 5 bases. V was cut by 7 bases and J by 4 bases, with 7 bases left in between. Germline V CDR1 and CDR2: SEHNR, FQNEAQ (reference sequence). The CDR3 spans 11 residues. The CDR3 DNA reads as TGTGCCAGCACCGGGGGCACTGAAGCTTTCTTT. It is translated as CASTGGTEAFF.

J is TRBJ1-3 and V is TRBV5-1; D call uncertain. CDR1 is SGHRS, CDR2 YFSETQ, per germline. Trimming removed 6 bases at V and 3 bases at J, with 7 bases between. This CDR3 region has 12 residues. CDR3 region: CASTGIGNTIYF. CDR3 DNA sequence: TGCGCCAGCACGGGGATTGGAAACACCATATATTTT.

The rearrangement joins TRBV5-4 to TRBJ2-7, with 10 bases that match TRBD1. The J segment lost 4 bases and the V segment lost 4 bases, leaving 5 bases of the junction unmatched. This CDR3 region has 14 residues. Germline V gene data show CDR1 as SGHNT and CDR2 as YYREEE (reference sequence). This CDR3 reads CASSPDRGRYEQYF. CDR3 in DNA: TGTGCCAGCAGCCCCGACAGGGGGCGGTACGAGCAGTACTTC.

The V gene is TRBV29-1, the J gene TRBJ2-3; TRBD1 matches 11 bases. This CDR3 spans 14 amino acids. Germline CDR1 is SQVTM and CDR2 is ANQGSEA. V lost 3 bases and J lost 3; bases outside the gene matches: 2. The CDR3 loop reads CSVEGTGGTDTQYF. The CDR3 bases are TGCAGCGTTGAGGGGACAGGGGGTACAGATACGCAGTATTTT.

The chain links TRBV2 to TRBJ1-5, with TRBD1 as a possible D gene (6 bases). CDR1 SNHLY and CDR2 FYNNEI come from the germline V gene. Trimming removed 4 bases from V and 4 bases from J, with 14 bases in between. This CDR3 spans 15 amino acids. As DNA, the CDR3 is TGTGCCAGCAGTGGTGAGGGACACGAGAATCAGCCCCAGCATTTT. This translates into CASSGEGHENQPQHF.

Remarks on this clone: This specimen includes other DNA sequences encoding the same CDR3. CDR3 bases: TGCGCCAGCAGCCAAGATCGACTAGCGACCTACAATGAGCAGTTCTTC. It encodes CASSQDRLATYNEQFF. The chain has TRBV4-1 and TRBJ2-1; TRBD2 matches 8 bases. Germline V CDR1 and CDR2: MGHRA, YSYEKL. The CDR3 covers 16 residues. Trimming removed 0 bases from V and 2 bases from J; junction bases left unmatched: 3.

The chain combines TRBV9 with TRBJ2-7; TRBD2 matches at 10 bases. CDR3 length: 14 amino acids. Germline V CDR1 and CDR2: SGDLS, YYNGEE. Trimming at V came to 2 bases and at J to 3 bases, leaving 2 bases not matched to a gene. The CDR3 reads CASSVGTSDYEQYF. The CDR3 DNA is TGTGCCAGCAGCGTCGGGACTAGCGACTACGAGCAGTACTTC.

This sequence joins TRBV18 and TRBJ2-7; 9 nucleotides align to TRBD1. From germline, CDR1 is KGHSH and CDR2 LQKENI. With V trimmed by 4 bases and J by 2 bases, 6 bases remained unmatched. The CDR3 runs 15 residues. CDR3 coding DNA: TGTGCCAGCTCACTAACGGACAGGGGAGCCTACGAGCAGTACTTC. This translates into CASSLTDRGAYEQYF.

This clone was observed once. J is TRBJ2-2 and V is TRBV19, with D maybe TRBD2 (6 bases). This CDR3 spans 15 amino acids. CDR1 and CDR2 from the germline V gene are LNHDA and SQIVND (reference sequence). Trimming stripped 6 bases from V and 5 bases from J, with 16 bases between. The chain's CDR3 is CASRSTSPRTGELFF. The CDR3 DNA reads as TGTGCCAGTAGATCGACTAGTCCTCGGACCGGGGAGCTGTTTTTT.

The V and J genes are TRBV6-1 and TRBJ2-1, with D hard to call. CDR1 and CDR2 from the germline V gene are MNHNS and SASEGT. The CDR3 has 13 residues. V lost 7 bases and J 5 bases, leaving 12 bases between the germline ends. The CDR3 bases are TGTGCCAGCACCCTAGTACCTGACAATGAGCAGTTCTTC. It is translated as CASTLVPDNEQFF.

This rearrangement joins TRBV6-5 to TRBJ1-1; TRBD1 agrees at 9 bases. The CDR3 spans 14 residues. V shed 2 bases and J 3 bases; nucleotides not matched to a gene: 1. Germline lookup yields CDR1 MNHEY and CDR2 SVGAGI. Written as DNA, the CDR3 is TGTGCCAGCAGTTACGGGGACAGGGACACTGAAGCTTTCTTT. Its translation is CASSYGDRDTEAFF.

This clone appeared a single time. The chain is built from TRBV29-1 and TRBJ2-7, with 9 nucleotides matching TRBD2. The germline gives CDR1 SQVTM, CDR2 ANQGSEA. This CDR3 has 17 residues. The ends lost 4 bases at V and 1 base at J; junction bases unmatched: 14. This chain's CDR3 is CSVVEWGLATKSYEQYF. The CDR3 nucleotides read TGCAGCGTTGTGGAGTGGGGACTAGCAACGAAATCCTACGAGCAGTACTTC.

This clone ranks as medium-sized. V usage is TRBV6-4 and J usage is TRBJ2-3, with a weak D call TRBD1 (5 bases). This CDR3 has 14 amino acids. Germline V CDR1 and CDR2: MRHNA, SNTAGT. Trimming pared 3 bases from V and 3 bases from J, leaving 10 bases between. The CDR3 DNA follows: TGTGCCAGCAGTGAAAGGGGTGGAACAGATACGCAGTATTTT. Encoded protein: CASSERGGTDTQYF.

The chain has TRBV18 and TRBJ2-2, with 9 nucleotides matching TRBD1. The CDR3 totals 16 residues. The V gene's germline CDR1 is KGHSH and CDR2 LQKENI. The J segment lost 5 bases and the V segment lost 3 bases, leaving 7 bases of the junction unmatched. The CDR3 bases are TGTGCCAGCTCACCCGACCCGGGGACAGGGACCGGGGAGCTGTTTTTT. It yields the protein CASSPDPGTGTGELFF.

The chain couples TRBV5-1 to TRBJ2-3; 8 bases are a match to TRBD1. Germline trimming cut 4 bases from V and 4 bases from J; bases unmatched to any gene: 11. The V gene's germline CDR1 is SGHRS and CDR2 YFSETQ. This CDR3 region has 16 residues. The CDR3 DNA follows: TGCGCCAGCAGCACCCTGACAGGGGTGGTAGCAGATACGCAGTATTTT. It codes for CASSTLTGVVADTQYF.

This sequence joins TRBV18 and TRBJ1-2; possible D gene TRBD1, 6 bases. V was cut by 3 bases and J by 0 bases, with 11 bases left in between. Per germline, CDR1 KGHSH and CDR2 LQKENI. The CDR3 extends over 15 amino acids. CDR3 loop: CASSPRQASNYGYTF. CDR3 coding DNA: TGTGCCAGCTCACCCCGACAGGCCTCTAACTATGGCTACACCTTC.

The count of this clone is one. This chain joins TRBV18 and TRBJ2-7, with D perhaps matching TRBD2 (5 bases). Germline V CDR1 and CDR2: KGHSH, LQKENI. V dropped 6 bases and J dropped 4 bases, with 22 bases sitting between them. This CDR3 has 16 residues. CDR3 in amino acids: CASSPRSERAGYEQYF. CDR3 in DNA: TGTGCCAGCTCCCCCAGGAGCGAGAGGGCTGGATACGAGCAGTACTTC.

The chain uses TRBV15 and TRBJ1-4, with no clear D. Germline V gene data show CDR1 as LNHNV and CDR2 as YYDKDF (reference sequence). The CDR3 sequence is 12 residues long. The V end lost 3 bases, the J end lost 4 bases, and 3 bases lay between the germline ends. The chain's CDR3 is CATSSLNEKLFF. Written as DNA, the CDR3 is TGTGCCACCAGCAGCCTTAATGAAAAACTGTTTTTT.

The gene calls are TRBV27 and TRBJ2-1; 9 bases are a match to TRBD1. Trimming took 6 bases from V and 8 from J; bases not matched to a gene: 17. CDR1 MNHEY and CDR2 SMNVEV come from the germline V gene (reference sequence). The CDR3 runs 17 residues. Here the CDR3 reads CASSPRPTGGRGDEQFF. Here the CDR3 DNA reads TGTGCCAGCAGCCCGCGACCTACAGGGGGCAGGGGGGATGAGCAGTTCTTC.